A selection of T cell receptor beta chains follows, all from one sample in a study of shared clonotypes between healthy human individuals. Sequenced by immunoSEQ multiplex PCR; TCRdb stores in-frame clones only, minus some. The data contain about 1 million clones, about 80% of them seen just once; the ten biggest clones take up roughly 1.4%. What was sequenced was memory CD4+ T cells sorted from blood. The source of these receptors is a young man in good health. CDR3s include the opening cysteine and the closing phenylalanine or tryptophan. D genes are given only for firm matches. The size of a clone is reported for some rows only, either as once, few or many, or as a class for expanded clones.

J gene: TRBJ1-5
clone size: NA
V gene: TRBV5-1
D gene: NA
CDR3 protein: CASSLESPNQPQHF
CDR3 DNA: TGCGCCAGCAGCTTGGAAAGTCCCAATCAGCCCCAGCATTTT

J gene: TRBJ1-1
clone size: NA
V gene: TRBV5-1
D gene: NA
CDR3 protein: CASSLLITNTEAFF
CDR3 DNA: TGCGCCAGCAGCTTGTTAATAACGAACACTGAAGCTTTCTTT

J gene: TRBJ2-1
clone size: NA
V gene: TRBV7-2
D gene: TRBD2
CDR3 protein: CASSPRGLADKNEQFF
CDR3 DNA: TGTGCCAGCAGCCCCCGCGGACTAGCGGACAAGAATGAGCAGTTCTTC

J gene: TRBJ2-2
clone size: NA
V gene: TRBV7-2
D gene: NA
CDR3 protein: CASSFGGAGTGELFF
CDR3 DNA: TGTGCCAGCAGCTTTGGCGGGGCGGGCACCGGGGAGCTGTTTTTT

J gene: TRBJ2-7
clone size: NA
V gene: TRBV6-1
D gene: NA
CDR3 protein: CASSEGWGEQYF
CDR3 DNA: TGTGCCAGCAGTGAAGGGTGGGGCGAGCAGTACTTC

J gene: TRBJ2-7
clone size: NA
V gene: TRBV12-1
D gene: NA
CDR3 protein: CASSLLGEPSYEQYF
CDR3 DNA: TGTGCCAGCAGCTTATTGGGGGAGCCATCCTACGAGCAGTACTTC

J gene: TRBJ2-7
clone size: NA
V gene: TRBV28
D gene: TRBD1
CDR3 protein: CASSTRTGDHFYEQYF
CDR3 DNA: TGTGCCAGCAGTACCAGGACAGGGGATCACTTCTACGAGCAGTACTTC

J gene: TRBJ2-3
clone size: NA
V gene: TRBV4-1
D gene: NA
CDR3 protein: CASSLFGGRGSTDTQYF
CDR3 DNA: TGCGCCAGCAGCCTGTTTGGGGGGCGGGGAAGCACAGATACGCAGTATTTT

J gene: TRBJ1-5
clone size: NA
V gene: TRBV19
D gene: TRBD1
CDR3 protein: CASSRDRQNRRTDNQPQHF
CDR3 DNA: TGTGCCAGTAGTAGGGACAGGCAAAACAGGAGGACAGACAATCAGCCCCAGCATTTT

J gene: TRBJ1-1
clone size: NA
V gene: TRBV6-5
D gene: TRBD1
CDR3 protein: CASSSPAGTGNTEAFF
CDR3 DNA: TGTGCCAGCAGTTCGCCCGCCGGGACAGGGAACACTGAAGCTTTCTTT

J gene: TRBJ2-7
clone size: NA
V gene: TRBV5-1
D gene: NA
CDR3 protein: CASSWGSSSKDEQYF
CDR3 DNA: TGCGCCAGCAGCTGGGGCTCGAGCTCGAAAGACGAGCAGTACTTC

J gene: TRBJ1-6
clone size: once
V gene: TRBV4-1
D gene: TRBD1
CDR3 protein: CASSHQPGTGISPLHF
CDR3 DNA: TGCGCCAGCAGCCACCAACCCGGGACAGGGATTTCACCCCTCCACTTT

J gene: TRBJ1-1
clone size: NA
V gene: TRBV6-6
D gene: TRBD1
CDR3 protein: CASSQRMTGLGTEAFF
CDR3 DNA: TGTGCCAGCAGCCAAAGAATGACAGGGCTTGGCACTGAAGCTTTCTTT

J gene: TRBJ2-1
clone size: NA
V gene: TRBV11-2
D gene: TRBD1
CDR3 protein: CASRLTGGNEQFF
CDR3 DNA: TGTGCCAGCAGACTGACAGGGGGGAATGAGCAGTTCTTC

J gene: TRBJ1-1
clone size: NA
V gene: TRBV10-1
D gene: TRBD1
CDR3 protein: CASSEGTGRDAEAFF
CDR3 DNA: TGCGCCAGCAGTGAGGGGACAGGGCGTGATGCTGAAGCTTTCTTT

J gene: TRBJ2-7
clone size: NA
V gene: TRBV6-6
D gene: TRBD2
CDR3 protein: CASKGTSTYEQYF
CDR3 DNA: TGTGCCAGCAAGGGGACTAGCACTTACGAGCAGTACTTC

J gene: TRBJ1-2
clone size: few
V gene: TRBV18
D gene: NA
CDR3 protein: CASSPGRDYGYTF
CDR3 DNA: TGTGCCAGCTCACCCGGACGGGACTATGGCTACACCTTC

J gene: TRBJ1-4
clone size: NA
V gene: TRBV15
D gene: NA
CDR3 protein: CATSREGFGDWEKLFF
CDR3 DNA: TGTGCCACCAGCAGAGAGGGATTCGGTGATTGGGAAAAACTGTTTTTT

J gene: TRBJ2-7
clone size: NA
V gene: TRBV7-2
D gene: NA
CDR3 protein: CASSLGGTSYEQYF
CDR3 DNA: TGTGCCAGCAGCTTGGGGGGCACCTCCTACGAGCAGTACTTC

J gene: TRBJ1-2
clone size: NA
V gene: TRBV29-1
D gene: NA
CDR3 protein: CSVGRGSVNGYTF
CDR3 DNA: TGCAGCGTTGGAAGGGGTTCTGTCAATGGCTACACCTTC

J gene: TRBJ2-7
clone size: NA
V gene: TRBV5-6
D gene: NA
CDR3 protein: CASSLGAGRSSYEQYF
CDR3 DNA: TGTGCCAGCAGCTTGGGGGCGGGCAGGAGCTCCTACGAGCAGTACTTC